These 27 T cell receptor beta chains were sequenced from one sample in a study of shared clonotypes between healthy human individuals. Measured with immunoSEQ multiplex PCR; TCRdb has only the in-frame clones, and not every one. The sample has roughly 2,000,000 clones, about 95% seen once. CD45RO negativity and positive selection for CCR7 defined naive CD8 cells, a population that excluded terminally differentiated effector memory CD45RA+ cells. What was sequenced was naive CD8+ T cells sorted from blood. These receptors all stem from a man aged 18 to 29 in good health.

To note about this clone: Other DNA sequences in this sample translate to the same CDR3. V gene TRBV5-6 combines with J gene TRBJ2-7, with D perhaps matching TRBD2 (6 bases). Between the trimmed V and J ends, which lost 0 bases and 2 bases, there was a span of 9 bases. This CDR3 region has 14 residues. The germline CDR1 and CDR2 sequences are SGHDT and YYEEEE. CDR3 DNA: TGTGCCAGCAGCTTGGTCGGGGAGGCCTACGAGCAGTACTTC. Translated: CASSLVGEAYEQYF.

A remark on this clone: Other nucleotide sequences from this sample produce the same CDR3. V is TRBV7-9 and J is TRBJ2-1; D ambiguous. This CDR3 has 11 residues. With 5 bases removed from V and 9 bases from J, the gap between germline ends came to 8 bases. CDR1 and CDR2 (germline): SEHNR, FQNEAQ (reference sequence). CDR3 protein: CASSPPGEQFF. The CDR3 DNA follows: TGTGCCAGCAGCCCTCCGGGTGAGCAGTTCTTC.

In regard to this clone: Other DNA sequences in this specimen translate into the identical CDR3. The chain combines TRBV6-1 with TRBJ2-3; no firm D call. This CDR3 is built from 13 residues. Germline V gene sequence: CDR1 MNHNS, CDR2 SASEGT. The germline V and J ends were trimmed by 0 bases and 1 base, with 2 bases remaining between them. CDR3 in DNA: TGTGCCAGCAGTGAAGCGGGCACAGATACGCAGTATTTT. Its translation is CASSEAGTDTQYF.

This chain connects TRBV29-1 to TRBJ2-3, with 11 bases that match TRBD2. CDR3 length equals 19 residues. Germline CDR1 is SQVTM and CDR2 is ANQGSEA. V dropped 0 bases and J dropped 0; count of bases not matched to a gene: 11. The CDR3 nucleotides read TGCAGCGTTGAAGATGGGGAAGGACTAGCGGGTGCTAGCACAGATACGCAGTATTTT. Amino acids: CSVEDGEGLAGASTDTQYF.

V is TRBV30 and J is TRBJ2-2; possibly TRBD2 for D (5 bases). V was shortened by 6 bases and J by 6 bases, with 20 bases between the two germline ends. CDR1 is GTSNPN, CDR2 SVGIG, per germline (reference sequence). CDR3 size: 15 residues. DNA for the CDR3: TGTGCCTGCACCATAGCGTTGCTCGGACCCGGGGAGCTGTTTTTT. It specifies CACTIALLGPGELFF.

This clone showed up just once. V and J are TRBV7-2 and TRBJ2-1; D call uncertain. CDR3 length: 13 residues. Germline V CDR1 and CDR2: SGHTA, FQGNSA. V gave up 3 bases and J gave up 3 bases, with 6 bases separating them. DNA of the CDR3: TGTGCCAGCAGCTTCGCGGTCTACAATGAGCAGTTCTTC. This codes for CASSFAVYNEQFF. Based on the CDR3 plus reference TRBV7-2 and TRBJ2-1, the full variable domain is GAGVSQSPSNKVTEKGKDVELRCDPISGHTALYWYRQSLGQGLEFLIYFQGNSAPDKSGLPSDRFSAERTGGSVSTLTIQRTQQEDSAVYLCASSFAVYNEQFFGPGTRLTVL.

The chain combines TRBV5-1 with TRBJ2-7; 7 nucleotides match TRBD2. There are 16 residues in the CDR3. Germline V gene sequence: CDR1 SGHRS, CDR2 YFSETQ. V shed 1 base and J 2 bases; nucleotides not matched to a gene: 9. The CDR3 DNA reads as TGCGCCAGCAGCTTGATAGGTCTAGCGGAGCCCTACGAGCAGTACTTC. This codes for CASSLIGLAEPYEQYF. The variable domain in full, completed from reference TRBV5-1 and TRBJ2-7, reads KAGVTQTPRYLIKTRGQQVTLSCSPISGHRSVSWYQQTPGQGLQFLFEYFSETQRNKGNFPGRFSGRQFSNSRSEMNVSTLELGDSALYLCASSLIGLAEPYEQYFGPGTRLTVT.

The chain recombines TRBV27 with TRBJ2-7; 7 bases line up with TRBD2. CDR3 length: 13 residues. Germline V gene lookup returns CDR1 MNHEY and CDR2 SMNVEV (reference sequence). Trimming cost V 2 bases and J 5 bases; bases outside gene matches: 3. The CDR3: CASSLITSDEQYF. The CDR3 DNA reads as TGTGCCAGCAGTTTAATCACTAGCGACGAGCAGTACTTC.

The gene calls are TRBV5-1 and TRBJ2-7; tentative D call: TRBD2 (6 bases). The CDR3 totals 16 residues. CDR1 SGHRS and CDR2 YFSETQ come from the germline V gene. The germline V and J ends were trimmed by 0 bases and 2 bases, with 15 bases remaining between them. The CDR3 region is CASSLGQMGEAYEQYF. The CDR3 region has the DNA TGCGCCAGCAGCTTGGGGCAGATGGGGGAGGCCTACGAGCAGTACTTC.

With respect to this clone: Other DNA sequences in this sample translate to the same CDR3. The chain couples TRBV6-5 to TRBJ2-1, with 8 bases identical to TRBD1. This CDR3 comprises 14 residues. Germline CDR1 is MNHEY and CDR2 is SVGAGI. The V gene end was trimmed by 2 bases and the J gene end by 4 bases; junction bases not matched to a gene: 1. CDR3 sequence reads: CASSYGQGYNEQFF. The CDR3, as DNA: TGTGCCAGCAGTTACGGACAGGGATACAATGAGCAGTTCTTC.

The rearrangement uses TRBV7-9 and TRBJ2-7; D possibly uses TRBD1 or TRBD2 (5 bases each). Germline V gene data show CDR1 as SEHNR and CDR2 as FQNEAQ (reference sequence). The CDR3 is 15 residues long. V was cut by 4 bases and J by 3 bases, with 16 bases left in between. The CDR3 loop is CASSSRGGAVYEQYF. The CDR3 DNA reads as TGTGCCAGCAGCTCACGGGGTGGGGCAGTCTACGAGCAGTACTTC.

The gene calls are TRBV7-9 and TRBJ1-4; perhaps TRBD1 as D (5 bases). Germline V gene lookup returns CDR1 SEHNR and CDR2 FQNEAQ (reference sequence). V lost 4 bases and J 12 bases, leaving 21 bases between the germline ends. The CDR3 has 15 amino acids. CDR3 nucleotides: TGTGCCAGCAGCTACTTAGTGGGCCAAGGGGACGAACTGTTTTTT. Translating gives CASSYLVGQGDELFF.

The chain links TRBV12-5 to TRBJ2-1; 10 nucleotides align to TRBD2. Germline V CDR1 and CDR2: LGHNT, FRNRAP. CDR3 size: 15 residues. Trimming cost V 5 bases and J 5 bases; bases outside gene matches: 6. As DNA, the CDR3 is TGTGCTAGTGGTGCCGGACTAGCGGCGAACAATGAGCAGTTCTTC. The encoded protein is CASGAGLAANNEQFF.

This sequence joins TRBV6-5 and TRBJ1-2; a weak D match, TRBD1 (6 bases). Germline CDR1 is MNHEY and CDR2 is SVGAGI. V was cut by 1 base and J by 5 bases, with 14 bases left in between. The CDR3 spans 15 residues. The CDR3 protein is CASSYLGGGGYGYTF. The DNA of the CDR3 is TGTGCCAGCAGTTACTTGGGGGGCGGTGGGTATGGCTACACCTTC.

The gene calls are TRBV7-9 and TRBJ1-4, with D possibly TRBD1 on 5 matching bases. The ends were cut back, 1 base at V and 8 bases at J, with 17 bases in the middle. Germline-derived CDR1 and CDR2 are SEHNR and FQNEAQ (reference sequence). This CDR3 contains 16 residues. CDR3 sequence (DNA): TGTGCCAGCAGCTTAGGGTCGGGGGGACCCCCCGAAAAACTGTTTTTT. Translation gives CASSLGSGGPPEKLFF.

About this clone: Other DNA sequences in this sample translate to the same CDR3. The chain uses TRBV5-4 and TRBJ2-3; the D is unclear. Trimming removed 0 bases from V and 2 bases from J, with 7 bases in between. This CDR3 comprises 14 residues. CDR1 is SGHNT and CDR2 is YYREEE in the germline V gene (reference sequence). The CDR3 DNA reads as TGTGCCAGCAGCTTGGGTCGGGTCACAGATACGCAGTATTTT. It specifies CASSLGRVTDTQYF.

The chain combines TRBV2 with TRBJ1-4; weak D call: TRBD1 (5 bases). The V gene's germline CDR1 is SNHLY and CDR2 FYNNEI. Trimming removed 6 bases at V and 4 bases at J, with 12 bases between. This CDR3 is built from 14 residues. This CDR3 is CASRDTGHNEKLFF. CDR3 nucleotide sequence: TGTGCCAGCAGGGATACAGGTCATAATGAAAAACTGTTTTTT.

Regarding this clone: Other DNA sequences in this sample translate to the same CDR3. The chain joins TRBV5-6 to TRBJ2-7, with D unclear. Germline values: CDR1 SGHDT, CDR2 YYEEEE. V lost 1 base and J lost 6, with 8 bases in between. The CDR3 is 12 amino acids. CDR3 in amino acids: CASSLSGGEQYF. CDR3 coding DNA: TGTGCCAGCAGCTTGTCTGGTGGCGAGCAGTACTTC. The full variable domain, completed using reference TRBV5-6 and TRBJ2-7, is DAGVTQSPTHLIKTRGQQVTLRCSPKSGHDTVSWYQQALGQGPQFIFQYYEEEERQRGNFPDRFSGHQFPNYSSELNVNALLLGDSALYLCASSLSGGEQYFGPGTRLTVT.

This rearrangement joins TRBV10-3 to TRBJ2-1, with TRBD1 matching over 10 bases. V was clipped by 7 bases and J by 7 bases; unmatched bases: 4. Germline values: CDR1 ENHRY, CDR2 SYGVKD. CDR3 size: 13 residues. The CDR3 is CAINGDRGNEQFF. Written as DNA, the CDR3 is TGTGCCATCAATGGGGACAGGGGAAATGAGCAGTTCTTC.

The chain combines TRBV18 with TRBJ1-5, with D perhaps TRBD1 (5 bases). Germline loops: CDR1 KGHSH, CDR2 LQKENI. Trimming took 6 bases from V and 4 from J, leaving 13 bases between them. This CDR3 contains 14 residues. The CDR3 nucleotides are TGTGCCAGCTCCCCAGAGGCAGGGAATCAGCCCCAGCATTTT. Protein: CASSPEAGNQPQHF.

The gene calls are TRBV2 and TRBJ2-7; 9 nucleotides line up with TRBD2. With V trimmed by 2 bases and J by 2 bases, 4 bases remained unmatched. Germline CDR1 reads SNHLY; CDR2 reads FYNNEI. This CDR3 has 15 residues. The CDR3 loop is CASSETSGLPYEQYF. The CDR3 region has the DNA TGTGCCAGCAGTGAAACTAGCGGGTTACCCTACGAGCAGTACTTC.

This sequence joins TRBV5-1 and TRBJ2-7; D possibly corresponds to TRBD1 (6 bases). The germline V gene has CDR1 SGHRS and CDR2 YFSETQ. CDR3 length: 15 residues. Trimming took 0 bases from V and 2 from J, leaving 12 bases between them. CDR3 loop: CASSLDTGLTYEQYF. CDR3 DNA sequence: TGCGCCAGCAGCTTGGACACAGGGCTGACCTACGAGCAGTACTTC.

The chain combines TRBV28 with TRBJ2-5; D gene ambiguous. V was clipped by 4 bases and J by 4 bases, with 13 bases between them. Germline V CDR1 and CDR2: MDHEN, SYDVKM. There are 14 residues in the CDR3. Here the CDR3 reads CASSSSALIETQYF. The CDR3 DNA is TGTGCCAGCAGTTCATCCGCTCTAATAGAGACCCAGTACTTC.

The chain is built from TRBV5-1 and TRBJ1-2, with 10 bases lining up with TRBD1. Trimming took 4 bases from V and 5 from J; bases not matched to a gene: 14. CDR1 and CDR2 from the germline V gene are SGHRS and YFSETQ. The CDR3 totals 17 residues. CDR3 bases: TGCGCCAGCAGCCCGTTATCTCCGGGACAGGGGTATTATGGCTACACCTTC. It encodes CASSPLSPGQGYYGYTF.

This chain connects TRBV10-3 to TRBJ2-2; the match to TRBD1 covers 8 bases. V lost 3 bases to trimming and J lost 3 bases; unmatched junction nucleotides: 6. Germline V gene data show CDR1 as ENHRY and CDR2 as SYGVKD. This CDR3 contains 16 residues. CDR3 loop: CAISDPTGDYTGELFF. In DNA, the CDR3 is TGTGCCATCAGTGACCCGACAGGGGATTACACCGGGGAGCTGTTTTTT.

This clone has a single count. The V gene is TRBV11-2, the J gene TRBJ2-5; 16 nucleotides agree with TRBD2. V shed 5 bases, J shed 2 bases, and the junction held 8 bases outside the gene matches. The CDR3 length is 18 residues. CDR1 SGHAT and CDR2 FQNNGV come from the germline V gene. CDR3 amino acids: CASSPGLAGGYEQETQYF. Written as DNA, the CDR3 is TGTGCCAGCAGCCCGGGACTAGCGGGAGGGTACGAACAAGAGACCCAGTACTTC.

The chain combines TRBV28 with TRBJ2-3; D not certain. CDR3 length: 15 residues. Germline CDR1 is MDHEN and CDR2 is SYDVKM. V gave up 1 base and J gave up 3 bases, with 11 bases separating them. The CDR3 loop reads CASSLSGTTTDTQYF. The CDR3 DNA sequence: TGTGCCAGCAGTTTATCGGGCACAACAACAGATACGCAGTATTTT.